This entry lists 32 T cell receptor beta chains sequenced from one sample in a study of human T cells and chemical hapten exposure. Described time point: patch test 3, about 24 weeks after DPC sensitization. Treatment here: therapeutic diphenylcyclopropenone sensitization with weekly scalp DPC. TCRdb reanalysed the RACE reads using MiXCR and keeps one entry per CDR3 protein. This sample has approximately 80,000 distinct CDR3 sequences; 9.5% to 14% occur once, and the top ten carry about 4%. This material consisted of whole blood, taken in connection with sensitization to the hapten diphenylcyclopropenone (DPC). The receptors here all came from a woman aged 45-65 years with alopecia areata. Some clones in this sample may be carry-over from other donors' samples.

This clonotype was found many times. The chain recombines TRBV5-4 with TRBJ2-7; 13 bases are shared with TRBD2. In germline, CDR1 is SGHNT, CDR2 YYREEE (reference sequence). J was trimmed by 1 base and V by 2 bases; bases with no gene match: 6. The CDR3 runs to 17 residues. The CDR3 DNA is TGTGCCAGCAGCTTACAGGGGGGACTAGCGGGATCCTACGAGCAGTACTTC. This sequence encodes CASSLQGGLAGSYEQYF.

This clonotype was detected only a few times. This chain links TRBV12-3 or TRBV12-4 with TRBJ1-1; 7 bases agree with TRBD1. Trimming took 7 bases from V and 5 from J; bases not matched to a gene: 13. This CDR3 is built from 15 residues. The CDR3 DNA is TGTGCCAGCAAAATTGCAGGGGGTTTGGGGACTGAAGCTTTCTTT. Encoded protein: CASKIAGGLGTEAFF.

The chain recombines TRBV20-1 with TRBJ2-7; 9 nucleotides align to TRBD2. CDR3 length: 14 amino acids. The V and J ends lost 0 bases and 6 bases, in that order; junction bases with no gene match: 6. CDR1 and CDR2 from the germline V gene are DFQATT and SNEGSKA (reference sequence). The CDR3 protein is CSARDGGRATEQYF. Written as DNA, the CDR3 is TGCAGTGCTAGAGATGGCGGGAGGGCCACCGAGCAGTACTTC.

Ten or more counts support this clonotype. The chain uses TRBV29-1 and TRBJ2-7, with TRBD1 matching 10 bases. The CDR3 totals 11 residues. After removal of 6 bases from V and 5 bases from J, the junction contained 1 base not matched to a gene. Germline V lookup: CDR1 SQVTM, CDR2 ANQGSEA. The CDR3 region has the DNA TGCAGCGTGGGGACAGGGGACGAGCAGTACTTC. Its translation is CSVGTGDEQYF.

Only a few counts were recorded for this clonotype. The rearrangement uses TRBV6-5 and TRBJ2-5; D is ambiguous. Germline lookup yields CDR1 MNHEY and CDR2 SVGAGI. Trimming left V 7 bases short and J 2 bases short, with 11 bases between. CDR3 length: 13 amino acids. CDR3 loop: CASTPPAQETQYF. The CDR3 DNA follows: TGTGCCAGCACCCCCCCGGCACAAGAGACCCAGTACTTC.

This clonotype was found a few times. The chain has TRBV7-2 and TRBJ2-2, with TRBD2 matching over 7 bases. The length of the CDR3 is 17 residues. V lost 2 bases to trimming and J lost 5 bases; unmatched junction nucleotides: 11. Germline values: CDR1 SGHTA, CDR2 FQGNSA. The CDR3 bases are TGTGCCAGCAGCTTAAGGAGGAGCGGGACTGGAACCGGGGAGCTGTTTTTT. Encoded protein: CASSLRRSGTGTGELFF.

The V gene is TRBV27, the J gene TRBJ2-2, with D perhaps given as TRBD1 or TRBD2 (5 bases each). The CDR3 consists of 17 residues. The germline gives CDR1 MNHEY, CDR2 SMNVEV (reference sequence). Trimming cost V 7 bases and J 4 bases, with 22 bases left between them. CDR3 sequence: CASTRDLITGITGELFF. Written as DNA, the CDR3 is TGTGCCAGCACTAGGGACCTAATAACCGGAATCACCGGGGAGCTGTTTTTT.

This clonotype was observed many times. This chain joins TRBV28 and TRBJ2-7; D perhaps matches TRBD1 (5 bases). The CDR3 length is 15 residues. Germline loops: CDR1 MDHEN, CDR2 SYDVKM. V lost 7 bases and J 5 bases, leaving 21 bases between the germline ends. CDR3 amino acids: CASIVAGRAANEQYF. The DNA of the CDR3 is TGTGCCAGCATCGTGGCCGGCAGGGCAGCCAACGAGCAGTACTTC.

This clonotype came up many times. The chain carries TRBV18 and TRBJ2-6; D may match TRBD1 or TRBD2 (5 bases each). Germline lookup yields CDR1 KGHSH and CDR2 LQKENI. This CDR3 spans 17 amino acids. V was clipped by 4 bases and J by 0 bases, with 13 bases between them. CDR3 DNA: TGTGCCAGCTCACAGCTTGAGGGGCCCTCTGGGGCCAACGTCCTGACTTTC. It encodes CASSQLEGPSGANVLTF. Complete variable domain (other parts from reference TRBV18 and TRBJ2-6): NAGVMQNPRHLVRRRGQEARLRCSPMKGHSHVYWYRQLPEEGLKFMVYLQKENIIDESGMPKERFSAEFPKEGPSILRIQQVVRGDSAAYFCASSQLEGPSGANVLTFGAGSRLTVL.

The genes are TRBV5-1 and TRBJ2-3; 9 positions agree with TRBD2. The CDR3 length is 15 residues. Germline V gene lookup returns CDR1 SGHRS and CDR2 YFSETQ. V shed 3 bases, J shed 5 bases, and the junction held 7 bases outside the gene matches. The CDR3 sequence: CASSSAGLAKDTQYF. The CDR3 bases are TGCGCCAGCAGCTCCGCCGGACTAGCGAAAGATACGCAGTATTTT.

The chain recombines TRBV30 with TRBJ2-1, with 12 bases matching TRBD2. Trimming took 3 bases from V and 7 from J; bases not matched to a gene: 7. The CDR3 loop spans 15 amino acids. Germline V gene sequence: CDR1 GTSNPN, CDR2 SVGIG (reference sequence). The CDR3 coding sequence is TGTGCCTGGAGCCATGGACTAGCGGGATTGAATGAGCAGTTCTTC. Translated, it gives CAWSHGLAGLNEQFF.

This clonotype has a handful of counts. The J gene is TRBJ2-1, the V gene TRBV7-9; TRBD2 matches at 13 bases. CDR3 length equals 17 residues. The germline CDR1 and CDR2 sequences are SEHNR and FQNEAQ (reference sequence). V shed 0 bases, J shed 7 bases, and the junction held 6 bases outside the gene matches. The CDR3 is CASSLALGTSGKNEQFF. In DNA, the CDR3 is TGTGCCAGCAGCTTAGCGCTTGGGACTAGCGGGAAAAATGAGCAGTTCTTC.

This clonotype was counted ten times or more. The chain combines TRBV28 with TRBJ2-6; D is tentatively TRBD1 or TRBD2 (6 bases each). The V end was cut by 4 bases, the J end by 4 bases, with 17 bases between. Germline values: CDR1 MDHEN, CDR2 SYDVKM. The length of the CDR3 is 17 residues. Written as DNA, the CDR3 is TGTGCCAGCAGTTCCGCCTGGGGGGCATCGGGGGCCAACGTCCTGACTTTC. It specifies CASSSAWGASGANVLTF.

This clonotype occurred many times. The genes are TRBV6-6 and TRBJ2-5; a weak D match, TRBD1 (5 bases). Germline CDR1 and CDR2: MNHNY and SVGAGI (reference sequence). V lost 6 bases, J lost 1 base, and 6 bases lay in between. This CDR3 has 12 residues. The CDR3 here is CASRDSQETQYF. CDR3 nucleotides: TGTGCCAGCAGAGACAGCCAAGAGACCCAGTACTTC.

The V call is TRBV27, the J call TRBJ2-3; D is unclear. The V gene's germline CDR1 is MNHEY and CDR2 SMNVEV (reference sequence). The germline V and J ends were trimmed by 2 bases and 8 bases, with 11 bases remaining between them. The CDR3 loop spans 13 amino acids. The CDR3 is CASSLRPGSTQYF. The CDR3 nucleotides are TGTGCCAGCAGTTTAAGGCCCGGGTCTACGCAGTATTTT.

This clonotype appeared many times. The chain links TRBV12-3 or TRBV12-4 to TRBJ1-1; no firm D call. V shed 6 bases and J shed 3 bases, with 11 bases lying between them. CDR3 length: 13 amino acids. The CDR3 region has the DNA TGTGCCAGCAGCCCCGGAACCTACACTGAAGCTTTCTTT. Residues: CASSPGTYTEAFF.

This clonotype has ten or more counts. The genes are TRBV27 and TRBJ2-1, with no clear D. CDR3 length equals 14 residues. CDR1 MNHEY and CDR2 SMNVEV come from the germline V gene (reference sequence). With 5 bases removed from V and 0 bases from J, the gap between germline ends came to 8 bases. The CDR3 is CASSQPGSYNEQFF. The CDR3 DNA follows: TGTGCCAGCAGTCAGCCGGGCTCCTACAATGAGCAGTTCTTC.

The chain combines TRBV20-1 with TRBJ2-7; unclear D gene. This CDR3 is built from 12 residues. The ends were cut back, 4 bases at V and 4 bases at J, with 11 bases in the middle. The germline gives CDR1 DFQATT, CDR2 SNEGSKA (reference sequence). The CDR3 region is CSATPDSYEQYF. CDR3 DNA sequence: TGCAGTGCTACGCCTGACTCTTACGAGCAGTACTTC.

The chain is built from TRBV13 and TRBJ1-5, with a weak D call TRBD1 (5 bases). The CDR3 has 15 amino acids. Trimming stripped 2 bases from V and 3 bases from J, with 11 bases between. In germline, CDR1 is PRHDT, CDR2 FYEKMQ (reference sequence). The CDR3 is CASSLRQGINQPQHF. Here the CDR3 DNA reads TGTGCCAGCAGCTTAAGGCAGGGAATCAATCAGCCCCAGCATTTT. The full variable domain, in which reference TRBV13 and TRBJ1-5 provide the parts outside the CDR3, is AAGVIQSPRHLIKEKRETATLKCYPIPRHDTVYWYQQGPGQDPQFLISFYEKMQSDKGSIPDRFSAQQFSDYHSELNMSSLELGDSALYFCASSLRQGINQPQHFGDGTRLSIL.

This clonotype was observed many times. The chain uses TRBV18 and TRBJ1-3, with D maybe TRBD1 (5 bases). V dropped 1 base and J dropped 2 bases, with 6 bases sitting between them. Germline V gene data show CDR1 as KGHSH and CDR2 as LQKENI. The CDR3 runs to 14 residues. CDR3: CASSPQGTGNTIYF. The CDR3, as DNA: TGTGCCAGCTCACCACAGGGGACTGGAAACACCATATATTTT.

This clonotype was picked up many times. The chain uses TRBV7-2 and TRBJ2-1; 8 nucleotides align to TRBD2. Germline CDR1 reads SGHTA; CDR2 reads FQGNSA. This CDR3 is built from 15 residues. V lost 4 bases to trimming and J lost 6 bases; unmatched junction nucleotides: 8. CDR3 DNA: TGTGCCAGCAGCTACGCCGGGACTAGTTCCAATGAGCAGTTCTTC. The encoded protein is CASSYAGTSSNEQFF.

The rearrangement uses TRBV28 and TRBJ1-2; D gene ambiguous. CDR3 length: 11 residues. Germline V gene data show CDR1 as MDHEN and CDR2 as SYDVKM. V lost 5 bases, J lost 0 bases, and 1 base lay in between. CDR3 amino acids: CASSPNYGYTF. The CDR3 DNA sequence: TGTGCCAGCAGTCCTAACTATGGCTACACCTTC.

At least ten counts were recorded for this clonotype. The rearrangement joins TRBV5-1 to TRBJ2-3, with 9 positions matching TRBD1. CDR3 length: 14 residues. The V gene end was trimmed by 4 bases and the J gene end by 4 bases; junction bases not matched to a gene: 4. Germline V lookup: CDR1 SGHRS, CDR2 YFSETQ. The DNA for the CDR3 is TGCGCCAGCAGCGTCGGGACAGGGTCAGATACGCAGTATTTT. The encoded protein is CASSVGTGSDTQYF.

This clonotype was seen at least ten times. The chain has TRBV7-2 and TRBJ2-1; TRBD2 matches at 10 bases. V lost 4 bases to trimming and J lost 5 bases; unmatched junction nucleotides: 17. CDR1 SGHTA and CDR2 FQGNSA come from the germline V gene. This CDR3 contains 19 residues. CDR3 coding DNA: TGTGCCAGCAGCTCTAGGGGGGCCGGACTAGCGGTCACCAACAATGAGCAGTTCTTC. Translated: CASSSRGAGLAVTNNEQFF.

The J gene is TRBJ1-4, the V gene TRBV25-1, with D possibly TRBD1 on 5 matching bases. This CDR3 region has 15 residues. Deletions cut 2 bases from V and 8 bases from J, with 15 bases between. Germline V gives CDR1 MGHDK, CDR2 SYGVNS. CDR3 in amino acids: CASSEPQGLSEKLFF. Here the CDR3 DNA reads TGTGCCAGCAGTGAACCTCAGGGATTGAGCGAAAAACTGTTTTTT.

A few counts support this clonotype. CDR3 sequence reads: CASSPSITNTEAFF. As DNA, the CDR3 is TGTGCCAGCAGCCCGTCAATTACTAACACTGAAGCTTTCTTT. The chain combines TRBV6-2 or TRBV6-3 with TRBJ1-1; D is uncertain. In germline, CDR1 is MNHEY, CDR2 SVGEGT. The CDR3 consists of 14 residues. Trimming left V 6 bases short and J 2 bases short, with 13 bases between.

The V call is TRBV27, the J call TRBJ2-1, with 7 bases that match TRBD1. V shed 2 bases and J 2 bases; nucleotides not matched to a gene: 3. CDR3 length: 15 residues. In germline, CDR1 is MNHEY, CDR2 SMNVEV (reference sequence). This CDR3 is CASSLRTGPYNEQFF. In DNA form, the CDR3 reads TGTGCCAGCAGTTTAAGGACAGGACCCTACAATGAGCAGTTCTTC.

This clonotype was detected only a few times. This CDR3 reads CASRTQGSDTQYF. CDR3 DNA sequence: TGTGCCAGCAGAACGCAGGGGTCAGATACGCAGTATTTT. This chain links TRBV28 with TRBJ2-3, with D perhaps TRBD1 (6 bases). CDR3 length: 13 residues. V shed 6 bases and J shed 4 bases, with 11 bases lying between them. Germline V gene lookup returns CDR1 MDHEN and CDR2 SYDVKM. Filled out from reference TRBV28 and TRBJ2-3, the complete variable domain reads DVKVTQSSRYLVKRTGEKVFLECVQDMDHENMFWYRQDPGLGLRLIYFSYDVKMKEKGDIPEGYSVSREKKERFSLILESASTNQTSMYLCASRTQGSDTQYFGPGTRLTVL.

This chain connects TRBV7-3 to TRBJ2-5, with D possibly matching TRBD1 (5 bases). This CDR3 has 15 residues. V lost 5 bases to trimming and J lost 5 bases, with 18 bases between them. Germline V CDR1 and CDR2: SGHTA, FQGTGA. CDR3 nucleotide sequence: TGTGCCAGCAGCCAAACAGGACCACGATCGGAGACCCAGTACTTC. Encoded protein: CASSQTGPRSETQYF.

This clonotype was counted only a few times. The V gene is TRBV12-3 or TRBV12-4, the J gene TRBJ1-3; perhaps TRBD1 as D (5 bases). Trimming removed 1 base from V and 5 bases from J, with 12 bases in between. The CDR3 has 15 amino acids. CDR3: CASSLGTLRRNTIYF. As DNA, the CDR3 is TGTGCCAGCAGTTTAGGGACACTGCGGCGAAACACCATATATTTT.

This clonotype has at least ten counts. The chain joins TRBV6-6 to TRBJ2-3; 7 nucleotides align to TRBD2. Germline-derived CDR1 and CDR2 are MNHNY and SVGAGI (reference sequence). The junction had 15 bases not matched to a gene; V was cut back by 5 bases and J by 4 bases. This CDR3 contains 17 residues. In DNA, the CDR3 is TGTGCCAGCAGTCCTAGTGGGAGGGGAAATAGGGCAGATACGCAGTATTTT. As protein: CASSPSGRGNRADTQYF.

This clonotype was counted ten times or more. The rearrangement links TRBV7-2 to TRBJ2-5; D unresolved. The CDR3 length is 14 residues. Germline V gene lookup returns CDR1 SGHTA and CDR2 FQGNSA. The V and J ends lost 7 bases and 5 bases respectively, with 17 bases between them. In nucleotides, the CDR3 is TGTGCCAGCAAACCCAGAAACATGTACGAGACCCAGTACTTC. This encodes CASKPRNMYETQYF. The variable domain in full, with the rest retrieved from reference TRBV7-2 and TRBJ2-5, is GAGVSQSPSNKVTEKGKDVELRCDPISGHTALYWYRQSLGQGLEFLIYFQGNSAPDKSGLPSDRFSAERTGGSVSTLTIQRTQQEDSAVYLCASKPRNMYETQYFGPGTRLLVL.